The 25 T cell receptor beta chains below were found in one sample sequenced in a study of blood T cell repertoires in COVID-19. Here immunoSEQ multiplex PCR was the method, and the copy in TCRdb shows in-frame clones only, minus some. The table lists approximately 440,000 clones, around 90% of them singletons, with around 0.7% in the top ten. Sequenced input: PBMCs or T cells enriched from blood (not recorded which). These receptors were collected from a woman in her late teens or twenties who had recovered from COVID-19.

V and J are TRBV30 and TRBJ2-5; D ambiguous. V was shortened by 0 bases and J by 2 bases, with 10 bases between the two germline ends. The CDR3 is 14 residues long. Germline loops: CDR1 GTSNPN, CDR2 SVGIG (reference sequence). The CDR3 DNA reads TGTGCCTGGAGTGTGGCGGATCTGCAAGAGACCCAGTACTTC. This translates into CAWSVADLQETQYF.

The chain has TRBV5-5 and TRBJ1-1, with 9 bases that match TRBD1. The CDR3 is made up of 14 amino acids. CDR1 SGHKS and CDR2 YYEKEE come from the germline V gene (reference sequence). Trimming at V came to 5 bases and at J to 5 bases, leaving 7 bases not matched to a gene. For the CDR3, the DNA is TGTGCCAGCAGGGGACAGGGAGGGGGAACTGAAGCTTTCTTT. Translation: CASRGQGGGTEAFF. The whole variable domain, remainder taken from reference TRBV5-5 and TRBJ1-1, is DAGVTQSPTHLIKTRGQQVTLRCSPISGHKSVSWYQQVLGQGPQFIFQYYEKEERGRGNFPDRFSARQFPNYSSELNVNALLLGDSALYLCASRGQGGGTEAFFGQGTRLTVV.

The chain employs TRBV13 and TRBJ2-3, with 9 bases fitting TRBD2. CDR1 and CDR2 (germline): PRHDT, FYEKMQ (reference sequence). With 6 bases clipped from V and 1 base from J, the junction kept 8 bases outside the gene matches. CDR3 length: 16 residues. The CDR3 bases are TGTGCCAGCAGTAGGCGGGGGGGCCCCGGCACAGATACGCAGTATTTT. The encoded protein is CASSRRGGPGTDTQYF.

The chain carries TRBV13 and TRBJ1-2; D may be TRBD1 (6 bases). The CDR3 loop spans 13 amino acids. Germline CDR1 and CDR2: PRHDT and FYEKMQ (reference sequence). V was clipped by 1 base and J by 8 bases, with 11 bases between them. CDR3 amino acids: CASSLARGNGYTF. Written as DNA, the CDR3 is TGTGCCAGCAGCTTAGCTAGGGGGAACGGCTACACCTTC.

This chain connects TRBV4-2 to TRBJ2-2; D remains unclear. Trimming removed 2 bases from V and 3 bases from J, with 4 bases in between. Looked up from germline, CDR1 is LGHNA and CDR2 is YNFKEQ. The CDR3 sequence is 13 residues long. CDR3 in DNA: TGTGCCAGCAGCCAACCTTACACCGGGGAGCTGTTTTTT. Translation gives CASSQPYTGELFF.

The chain combines TRBV11-2 with TRBJ2-5; 11 nucleotides line up with TRBD2. Germline V gives CDR1 SGHAT, CDR2 FQNNGV. The CDR3 consists of 16 residues. The trim removed 0 bases at V and 5 bases at J, leaving 5 bases unmatched. The DNA of the CDR3 is TGTGCCAGCAGCTTAGATCGCCTAGCGGGAGGCGAGACCCAGTACTTC. It encodes CASSLDRLAGGETQYF.

The chain uses TRBV30 and TRBJ1-1; D is unresolved. Looked up from germline, CDR1 is GTSNPN and CDR2 is SVGIG (reference sequence). Trimming shortened V by 4 bases and J by 1 base, and 10 bases separated the two germline ends. This CDR3 has 13 residues. CDR3 protein: CAWKEQTNTEAFF. As DNA, the CDR3 is TGTGCCTGGAAGGAACAGACGAACACTGAAGCTTTCTTT.

V and J are TRBV19 and TRBJ2-7, with D tentatively TRBD1 (6 bases). V lost 6 bases to trimming and J lost 5 bases, with 20 bases between them. CDR1 is LNHDA and CDR2 is SQIVND in the germline V gene (reference sequence). The CDR3 has 15 amino acids. The CDR3 bases are TGTGCCAGTAGCTCCCAGGGGCCCGTACTCGACGAGCAGTACTTC. Translation gives CASSSQGPVLDEQYF.

The chain uses TRBV6-5 and TRBJ1-1; D may be TRBD1 (5 bases). Germline V lookup: CDR1 MNHEY, CDR2 SVGAGI. The CDR3 has 13 amino acids. V shed 8 bases and J shed 5 bases, with 15 bases lying between them. The CDR3 nucleotides read TGTGCCAGCCTCAGGGAAACGAGGACTGAAGCTTTCTTT. Translated, it gives CASLRETRTEAFF.

The rearrangement uses TRBV5-1 and TRBJ1-4, with TRBD1 matching over 9 bases. The V and J ends lost 3 bases and 8 bases, in that order; junction bases with no gene match: 5. This CDR3 is 14 amino acids long. Germline assignment: CDR1 SGHRS and CDR2 YFSETQ. The CDR3 bases are TGCGCCAGCAGCTACACAGGGGGCGAGGAAAAACTGTTTTTT. Protein: CASSYTGGEEKLFF.

The CDR3 region is CASSTRTANEQFF. The CDR3 coding sequence is TGCGCCAGCAGCACCCGGACAGCCAATGAGCAGTTCTTC. The rearrangement uses TRBV5-1 and TRBJ2-1; D is perhaps TRBD1 (6 bases). CDR1 SGHRS and CDR2 YFSETQ come from the germline V gene. Between the trimmed V and J ends, which lost 4 bases and 6 bases, there was a span of 11 bases. The CDR3 covers 13 residues.

The V call is TRBV19, the J call TRBJ2-7; 10 bases are shared with TRBD2. J gave up 0 bases and V 3 bases, and 2 bases lay outside the gene matches. The CDR3 sequence is 15 residues long. CDR1 is LNHDA, CDR2 SQIVND, per germline (reference sequence). The CDR3 DNA reads TGTGCCAGTAGTATTAGCGGGGGGAGCTCCTACGAGCAGTACTTC. Protein: CASSISGGSSYEQYF.

Points on this clone: A far larger clone is just one base off, so this is likely a read error. Other DNA sequences of this sample code for an identical CDR3. The chain couples TRBV3-1 (or the pseudogene TRBV3-2) to TRBJ1-1, with 9 bases that match TRBD1. After removal of 5 bases from V and 4 bases from J, the junction contained 2 bases not matched to a gene. The germline gives CDR1 LGHDT, CDR2 YNNKEL (reference sequence). The CDR3 totals 13 residues. CDR3 sequence: CASSLTGGTEAFF. The CDR3 DNA reads TGTGCCAGCAGCTTGACAGGGGGCACTGAAGCTTTCTTT.

The chain links TRBV2 to TRBJ1-4; D is unclear. V lost 1 base, J lost 7 bases, and 7 bases lay in between. The CDR3 extends over 13 amino acids. Germline CDR1 reads SNHLY; CDR2 reads FYNNEI. In nucleotides, the CDR3 is TGTGCCAGCAGTGAAGTCCCAGGTGAAAAACTGTTTTTT. Translated: CASSEVPGEKLFF.

The V call is TRBV5-1, the J call TRBJ2-7, with D unresolved. The CDR3 totals 11 residues. Trimming took off 0 bases at V and 6 bases at J, with 4 bases between the two ends. Germline loops: CDR1 SGHRS, CDR2 YFSETQ. CDR3 nucleotide sequence: TGCGCCAGCAGCTTGGCTACCGAGCAGTACTTC. It translates to CASSLATEQYF.

V is TRBV7-8 and J is TRBJ1-5; D remains unclear. Germline lookup yields CDR1 SGHVS and CDR2 FQNEAQ. Trimming shortened V by 0 bases and J by 2 bases, and 8 bases separated the two germline ends. The CDR3 spans 15 residues. The CDR3 reads CASSLAFRGNQPQHF. CDR3 nucleotide sequence: TGTGCCAGCAGCTTAGCTTTCCGGGGCAATCAGCCCCAGCATTTT.

The chain carries TRBV6-2 or TRBV6-3 and TRBJ2-7, with D possibly matching TRBD1 (7 bases). Trimming took off 6 bases at V and 5 bases at J, with 23 bases between the two ends. Germline CDR1 is MNHEY and CDR2 is SVGEGT. The CDR3 runs to 16 residues. CDR3 DNA: TGTGCCAGCAGCCTCGGCGGTGCGGGGACAGAGAACGAGCAGTACTTC. Its protein is CASSLGGAGTENEQYF.

V and J are TRBV24-1 and TRBJ1-2, with unresolved D. The germline V gene has CDR1 KGHDR and CDR2 SFDVKD. The V and J ends lost 0 bases and 6 bases respectively, with 16 bases between them. The CDR3 sequence is 16 residues long. CDR3 amino acids: CATSDLRRRLLHGYTF. The CDR3 DNA follows: TGTGCCACCAGTGATTTGCGGCGGAGGCTCCTCCATGGCTACACCTTC.

The chain is built from TRBV6-5 and TRBJ1-2; TRBD1 matches 7 bases. Looked up from germline, CDR1 is MNHEY and CDR2 is SVGAGI. Trimming at V came to 0 bases and at J to 4 bases, leaving 8 bases not matched to a gene. The CDR3 has 16 amino acids. The CDR3 DNA follows: TGTGCCAGCAGTTACTCGTTGACAGGGAGAGGCTATGGCTACACCTTC. Translating it yields CASSYSLTGRGYGYTF.

This clone occurred once. V is TRBV11-2 and J is TRBJ1-3, with no clear D. V was cut by 7 bases and J by 8 bases, with 18 bases left in between. The CDR3 is 14 amino acids. Germline CDR1 and CDR2: SGHAT and FQNNGV. The CDR3 region has the DNA TGTGCCAGCACCATTACCCGGACCGGGGACACCATATATTTT. It is translated as CASTITRTGDTIYF.

V gene TRBV19 combines with J gene TRBJ2-5; D perhaps matches TRBD1 (7 bases). The germline V and J ends were trimmed by 9 bases and 2 bases, with 19 bases remaining between them. The CDR3 runs 15 residues. CDR1 is LNHDA and CDR2 is SQIVND in the germline V gene (reference sequence). The CDR3 spells CASAVGGTEQETQYF. The CDR3 DNA reads as TGTGCCAGCGCCGTAGGCGGGACAGAGCAAGAGACCCAGTACTTC.

The chain couples TRBV19 to TRBJ1-6; TRBD1 is a possible D gene (5 bases). V was shortened by 6 bases and J by 12 bases, with 15 bases between the two germline ends. The CDR3 has 13 amino acids. Germline CDR1 is LNHDA and CDR2 is SQIVND (reference sequence). As DNA, the CDR3 is TGTGCCAGTAGCAAGGACGGCCAGGGACCCCTCCACTTT. It specifies CASSKDGQGPLHF.

V is TRBV30 and J is TRBJ2-7; tentative D call: TRBD1 (6 bases). The CDR3 has 14 amino acids. Looked up from germline, CDR1 is GTSNPN and CDR2 is SVGIG (reference sequence). V lost 1 base, J lost 4 bases, and 14 bases lay in between. CDR3 protein: CAWSGVTGLYEQYF. The CDR3, as DNA: TGTGCCTGGAGTGGGGTGACAGGCCTTTACGAGCAGTACTTC.

The V and J genes are TRBV18 and TRBJ1-3; D is perhaps TRBD1 (5 bases). CDR1 is KGHSH, CDR2 LQKENI, per germline. CDR3 length: 16 amino acids. V was cut by 5 bases and J by 7 bases, with 21 bases left in between. The CDR3 sequence is CASSFPPGDGSNTIYF. In DNA, the CDR3 is TGTGCCAGCTCATTCCCTCCGGGGGACGGGAGCAACACCATATATTTT.

This clone is a singleton in its sample. The same CDR3 also results from other DNA sequences found in this sample. V usage is TRBV5-1 and J usage is TRBJ1-3, with D tentatively TRBD1 (6 bases). Germline-derived CDR1 and CDR2 are SGHRS and YFSETQ. The V and J ends lost 2 bases and 1 base respectively, with 7 bases between them. There are 14 residues in the CDR3. In DNA form, the CDR3 reads TGCGCCAGCAGCTTAGGGGGATCTGGAAACACCATATATTTT. Protein product: CASSLGGSGNTIYF.